These T cell receptor beta chains were read from a single sample in a study of cytomegalovirus exposure and HLA in healthy donors. Clones were sequenced by immunoSEQ multiplex PCR, and TCRdb holds only the in-frame ones, with some missing. The sample includes some 90,000 clones, less than 85% of them seen just once. The source material was PBMCs. The receptors here all came from a man younger than 45 in good health and CMV-seropositive. Both conserved end residues are part of each CDR3. A D gene is named only where the DNA matches it firmly. Clone size is not always given. Where it is, it says once, few, many or a class for expanded clones.

D: .; V: TRBV5-1; J: TRBJ1-2; size: .; length: 14; CDR3: CASSSDGGWDGYTF; DNA: TGCGCCAGCAGCTCAGATGGGGGCTGGGATGGCTACACCTTC
D: TRBD1; V: TRBV18; J: TRBJ1-6; size: .; length: 16; CDR3: CASSPQGAPNNSPLHF; DNA: TGTGCCAGCTCACCCCAGGGGGCTCCTAATAATTCACCCCTCCACTTT
D: TRBD2; V: TRBV11-3; J: TRBJ2-7; size: .; length: 15; CDR3: CASSFGLAGVDEQYF; DNA: TGTGCCAGCAGCTTCGGCCTAGCGGGAGTCGACGAGCAGTACTTC
D: TRBD1; V: TRBV7-9; J: TRBJ1-4; size: .; length: 14; CDR3: CASSLDREREKLFF; DNA: TGTGCCAGCAGCTTGGACAGGGAAAGGGAAAAACTGTTTTTT
D: TRBD1; V: TRBV27; J: TRBJ2-5; size: .; length: 13; CDR3: CASSLHRGETQYF; DNA: TGTGCCAGCAGTTTGCACAGGGGAGAGACCCAGTACTTC
D: .; V: TRBV30; J: TRBJ2-3; size: .; length: 13; CDR3: CAWSPTRADTQYF; DNA: TGTGCCTGGAGCCCAACCAGGGCAGATACGCAGTATTTT
D: .; V: TRBV28; J: TRBJ1-5; size: once; length: 12; CDR3: CASSAENQPQHF; DNA: TGTGCCAGCAGTGCGGAGAATCAGCCCCAGCATTTT
D: TRBD2; V: TRBV18; J: TRBJ2-3; size: few; length: 14; CDR3: CASSPGLATDTQYF; DNA: TGTGCCAGCTCACCGGGACTAGCCACAGATACGCAGTATTTT
D: .; V: TRBV30; J: TRBJ2-1; size: .; length: 14; CDR3: CAWSGLGHFNEQFF; DNA: TGTGCCTGGAGTGGCCTAGGCCATTTCAATGAGCAGTTCTTC
D: TRBD1; V: TRBV19; J: TRBJ1-5; size: .; length: 17; CDR3: CASSITTGGWSNQPQHF; DNA: TGTGCCAGTAGTATCACGACAGGGGGCTGGAGCAATCAGCCCCAGCATTTT
D: TRBD1; V: TRBV27; J: TRBJ2-2; size: .; length: 16; CDR3: CASGYSGGRSPGELFF; DNA: TGTGCCAGCGGATACTCAGGGGGTCGTTCCCCCGGGGAGCTGTTTTTT
D: .; V: TRBV10-3; J: TRBJ2-3; size: .; length: 13; CDR3: CAISENRGVLEYF; DNA: TGTGCCATCAGTGAGAATCGCGGAGTCTTAGAGTATTTT
D: .; V: TRBV7-8; J: TRBJ2-6; size: .; length: 16; CDR3: CASSPRSGVGANVLTF; DNA: TGTGCCAGCAGCCCGAGGTCAGGGGTCGGGGCCAACGTCCTGACTTTC
D: .; V: TRBV9; J: TRBJ1-1; size: few; length: 13; CDR3: CASSAQGGTEAFF; DNA: TGTGCCAGCAGCGCACAGGGCGGGACTGAAGCTTTCTTT
D: TRBD1; V: TRBV19; J: TRBJ2-5; size: few; length: 16; CDR3: CASSISGTGAQETQYF; DNA: TGTGCCAGTAGTATTTCCGGGACAGGTGCACAAGAGACCCAGTACTTC
D: .; V: TRBV16; J: TRBJ1-5; size: .; length: 15; CDR3: CASSQGSRHLMPQHF; DNA: TGTGCCAGCAGCCAAGGTTCGAGACACCTGATGCCCCAGCATTTT
D: TRBD1; V: TRBV5-6; J: TRBJ2-7; size: .; length: 14; CDR3: CASSIGQGGYEQYF; DNA: TGTGCCAGCAGCATCGGACAGGGAGGATACGAGCAGTACTTC
D: .; V: TRBV20-1; J: TRBJ1-2; size: few; length: 11; CDR3: CSATRGTGYTF; DNA: TGCAGTGCTACACGGGGGACTGGCTACACCTTC
D: TRBD2; V: TRBV29-1; J: TRBJ2-5; size: .; length: 16; CDR3: CSASGLAGAFGETQYF; DNA: TGCAGCGCCTCGGGACTAGCGGGAGCCTTCGGAGAGACCCAGTACTTC
D: .; V: TRBV2; J: TRBJ2-7; size: .; length: 14; CDR3: CASSGDIERYEQYF; DNA: TGTGCCAGCAGTGGGGACATAGAACGGTACGAGCAGTACTTC
D: .; V: TRBV7-9; J: TRBJ1-3; size: .; length: 16; CDR3: CASSLVGVLSGNTIYF; DNA: TGTGCCAGCAGCTTAGTAGGGGTTCTCTCTGGAAACACCATATATTTT
D: TRBD1; V: TRBV19; J: TRBJ1-5; size: .; length: 20; CDR3: CASKDGVGQGASVSNQPQHF; DNA: TGTGCCAGCAAAGACGGGGTCGGACAGGGGGCGTCGGTTAGCAATCAGCCCCAGCATTTT
D: .; V: TRBV15; J: TRBJ2-6; size: .; length: 18; CDR3: CATSRDKISVSGANVLTF; DNA: TGTGCCACCAGCAGAGATAAGATTAGCGTCTCTGGGGCCAACGTCCTGACTTTC
D: TRBD1; V: TRBV19; J: TRBJ1-1; size: .; length: 16; CDR3: CASSIVGTETNTEAFF; DNA: TGTGCCAGTAGTATAGTCGGGACAGAAACGAACACTGAAGCTTTCTTT
D: .; V: TRBV30; J: TRBJ2-7; size: .; length: 14; CDR3: CAWSVQAGTYEQYF; DNA: TGTGCCTGGAGTGTACAGGCGGGGACCTACGAGCAGTACTTC
D: .; V: TRBV21-1; J: TRBJ2-5; size: .; length: 13; CDR3: CASSKQGRETQYF; DNA: TGTGCCAGCAGCAAACAGGGGAGAGAGACCCAGTACTTC
D: .; V: TRBV11-2; J: TRBJ2-2; size: few; length: 13; CDR3: CASILGDTGELFF; DNA: TGTGCCAGCATCCTAGGGGACACCGGGGAGCTGTTTTTT
D: TRBD1; V: TRBV2; J: TRBJ2-6; size: .; length: 16; CDR3: CATSGQSLSGANVLTF; DNA: TGTGCCACCTCGGGACAGTCCCTCTCTGGGGCCAACGTCCTGACTTTC
D: TRBD2; V: TRBV15; J: TRBJ2-5; size: .; length: 15; CDR3: CATSRDLGGGETQYF; DNA: TGTGCCACCAGCAGAGATCTTGGGGGAGGGGAGACCCAGTACTTC
D: TRBD1; V: TRBV7-9; J: TRBJ1-1; size: few; length: 18; CDR3: CASSAGGGQGMSVAEAFF; DNA: TGTGCCAGCAGCGCAGGGGGGGGACAGGGGATGTCTGTCGCTGAAGCTTTCTTT
D: TRBD2; V: TRBV7-9; J: TRBJ2-3; size: .; length: 14; CDR3: CASSRSGGEDTQYF; DNA: TGTGCCAGCAGCCGTAGCGGGGGGGAGGATACGCAGTATTTT
D: TRBD1; V: TRBV6-5; J: TRBJ1-2; size: .; length: 15; CDR3: CASSPQGTGNYGYTF; DNA: TGTGCCAGCAGTCCCCAGGGGACAGGGAACTATGGCTACACCTTC
D: TRBD1; V: TRBV7-6; J: TRBJ2-3; size: .; length: 16; CDR3: CASSFPVDRGADTQYF; DNA: TGTGCCAGCAGTTTCCCCGTCGACAGGGGGGCCGATACGCAGTATTTT
D: .; V: TRBV9; J: TRBJ1-4; size: .; length: 14; CDR3: CASSGGDMGEKLFF; DNA: TGTGCCAGCAGCGGGGGAGACATGGGGGAAAAACTGTTTTTT
D: .; V: TRBV19; J: TRBJ2-3; size: .; length: 15; CDR3: CASSSVAENPDTQYF; DNA: TGTGCCAGTAGTTCGGTAGCTGAGAACCCGGATACGCAGTATTTT
D: .; V: TRBV10-1; J: TRBJ1-1; size: once; length: 13; CDR3: CASRGALNTEAFF; DNA: TGCGCCAGCAGGGGGGCGTTGAACACTGAAGCTTTCTTT
D: .; V: TRBV7-2; J: TRBJ2-3; size: .; length: 17; CDR3: CASSTRESRGRTDTQYF; DNA: TGTGCCAGCAGCACCCGGGAGTCGAGAGGACGCACAGATACGCAGTATTTT
D: .; V: TRBV6-1; J: TRBJ1-1; size: .; length: 13; CDR3: CASSQERLTEAFF; DNA: TGTGCCAGCAGTCAAGAGAGGCTCACTGAAGCTTTCTTT
D: .; V: TRBV27; J: TRBJ2-2; size: few; length: 14; CDR3: CASSPTQGTGELFF; DNA: TGTGCCAGCAGTCCCACCCAGGGGACCGGGGAGCTGTTTTTT
D: .; V: TRBV4-1; J: TRBJ1-1; size: .; length: 16; CDR3: CASSHPGTPMNTEAFF; DNA: TGCGCCAGCAGCCACCCCGGGACACCAATGAACACTGAAGCTTTCTTT
D: .; V: TRBV27; J: TRBJ2-2; size: .; length: 14; CDR3: CASSRDKYTGELFF; DNA: TGTGCCAGCAGTCGGGACAAATACACCGGGGAGCTGTTTTTT
D: .; V: TRBV4-3; J: TRBJ2-7; size: .; length: 14; CDR3: CASSQERLSYEQYF; DNA: TGCGCCAGCAGCCAAGAAAGACTTTCCTACGAGCAGTACTTC
D: .; V: TRBV2; J: TRBJ2-2; size: .; length: 14; CDR3: CASSGQPYTGELFF; DNA: TGTGCCAGCAGTGGACAGCCATACACCGGGGAGCTGTTTTTT
D: TRBD1; V: TRBV18; J: TRBJ1-1; size: .; length: 14; CDR3: CASSPGQGNTEAFF; DNA: TGTGCCAGCTCTCCCGGACAGGGCAACACTGAAGCTTTCTTT
D: .; V: TRBV19; J: TRBJ1-5; size: .; length: 14; CDR3: CASSIVRGNQPQHF; DNA: TGTGCCAGTAGTATCGTGAGGGGCAATCAGCCCCAGCATTTT
D: TRBD2; V: TRBV7-3; J: TRBJ2-6; size: .; length: 19; CDR3: CASSPSLGTSGTGANVLTF; DNA: TGTGCCAGCAGCCCTTCGCTCGGGACTAGCGGGACCGGGGCCAACGTCCTGACTTTC
D: TRBD1; V: TRBV5-1; J: TRBJ2-3; size: .; length: 18; CDR3: CASSPAPTGTGYSDTQYF; DNA: TGCGCCAGCAGCCCAGCTCCGACCGGGACAGGTTACTCAGATACGCAGTATTTT
D: TRBD1; V: TRBV5-1; J: TRBJ1-3; size: .; length: 17; CDR3: CASSLDSGGLRGNTIYF; DNA: TGCGCCAGCAGCTTGGATTCAGGGGGCCTTCGTGGAAACACCATATATTTT
D: .; V: TRBV5-4; J: TRBJ2-3; size: .; length: 14; CDR3: CASSSGQSTDTQYF; DNA: TGTGCCAGCAGCTCCGGACAGAGCACAGATACGCAGTATTTT
D: .; V: TRBV2; J: TRBJ1-2; size: once; length: 15; CDR3: CASSEQGQGWYGYTF; DNA: TGTGCCAGCAGTGAACAGGGGCAGGGTTGGTATGGCTACACCTTC
D: .; V: TRBV7-8; J: TRBJ1-4; size: few; length: 11; CDR3: CASSSREKLFF; DNA: TGTGCCAGCAGCTCCCGGGAAAAACTGTTTTTT
D: .; V: TRBV7-9; J: TRBJ1-2; size: .; length: 13; CDR3: CASSLLQTYGYTF; DNA: TGTGCCAGCAGCTTATTACAGACCTATGGCTACACCTTC